One TCR beta chain is described in this entry. This entry belongs to a study of blood T cell repertoires in COVID-19. For the study at large: The United States, Italy and Spain provided the acute and convalescent COVID-19 samples. The analysed material was cDNA or gDNA that came from T cells, B-cell-depleted T cells, or PBMCs.

With V trimmed by 5 bases and J by 2 bases, 13 bases remained unmatched. The CDR3 runs 16 residues. Germline V CDR1 and CDR2: SQVTM, ANQGSEA. The data were produced by immunoSEQ multiplex PCR, yet TCRdb's version contains in-frame clones alone and is incomplete. The table has nearly 250,000 clones, around 85% seen once. The V gene is TRBV29-1, the J gene TRBJ2-3, with 7 bases identical to TRBD2. The sample taken for sequencing was PBMCs or T cells enriched from blood (not recorded which). This clonotype was sampled from a woman aged 50 to 60 with acute COVID-19. CDR3 nucleotides: TGCAGCGTTAATATGATCGGGCGGGGGACCACAGATACGCAGTATTTT. It is translated as CSVNMIGRGTTDTQYF.